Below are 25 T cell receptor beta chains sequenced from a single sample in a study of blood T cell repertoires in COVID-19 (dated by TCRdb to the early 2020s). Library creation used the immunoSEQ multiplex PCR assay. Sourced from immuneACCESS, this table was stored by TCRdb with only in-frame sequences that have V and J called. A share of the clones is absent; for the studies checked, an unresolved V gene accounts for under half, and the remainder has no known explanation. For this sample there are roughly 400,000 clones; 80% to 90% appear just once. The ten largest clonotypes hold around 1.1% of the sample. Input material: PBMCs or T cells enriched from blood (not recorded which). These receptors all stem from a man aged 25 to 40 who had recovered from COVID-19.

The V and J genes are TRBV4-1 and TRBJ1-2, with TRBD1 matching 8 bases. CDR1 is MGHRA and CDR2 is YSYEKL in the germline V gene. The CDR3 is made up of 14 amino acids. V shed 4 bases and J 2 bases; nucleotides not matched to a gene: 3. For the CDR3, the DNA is TGCGCCAGCAGCCGGGACAGGAGGAACTATGGCTACACCTTC. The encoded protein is CASSRDRRNYGYTF.

This CDR3 reads CASSLKGLRNEKLFF. The CDR3 region has the DNA TGTGCCAGCAGTTTAAAGGGGCTTCGGAATGAAAAACTGTTTTTT. The chain recombines TRBV27 with TRBJ1-4; TRBD1 is a possible D gene (5 bases). Looked up from germline, CDR1 is MNHEY and CDR2 is SMNVEV (reference sequence). The V end was cut by 2 bases, the J end by 5 bases, with 12 bases between. This CDR3 has 15 amino acids.

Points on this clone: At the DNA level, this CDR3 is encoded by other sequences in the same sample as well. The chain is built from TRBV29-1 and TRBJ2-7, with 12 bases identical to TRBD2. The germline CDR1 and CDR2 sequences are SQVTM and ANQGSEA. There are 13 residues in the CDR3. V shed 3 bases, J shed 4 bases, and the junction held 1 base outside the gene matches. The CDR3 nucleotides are TGCAGCGTTGAGACTAGCGGGAGTTACGAGCAGTACTTC. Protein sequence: CSVETSGSYEQYF.

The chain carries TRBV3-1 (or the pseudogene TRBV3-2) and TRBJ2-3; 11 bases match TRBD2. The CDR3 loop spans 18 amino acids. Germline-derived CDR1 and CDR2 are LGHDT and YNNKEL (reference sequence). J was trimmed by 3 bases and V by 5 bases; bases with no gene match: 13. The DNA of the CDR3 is TGTGCCAGCAGCAGAACCTCGACTAGCGGGATTTTAACAGATACGCAGTATTTT. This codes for CASSRTSTSGILTDTQYF.

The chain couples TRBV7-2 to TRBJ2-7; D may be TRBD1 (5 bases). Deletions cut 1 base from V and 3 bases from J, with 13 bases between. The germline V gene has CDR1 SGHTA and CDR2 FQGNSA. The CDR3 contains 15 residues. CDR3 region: CASSLVGASYYEQYF. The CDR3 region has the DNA TGTGCCAGCAGCTTAGTAGGGGCCTCCTACTACGAGCAGTACTTC.

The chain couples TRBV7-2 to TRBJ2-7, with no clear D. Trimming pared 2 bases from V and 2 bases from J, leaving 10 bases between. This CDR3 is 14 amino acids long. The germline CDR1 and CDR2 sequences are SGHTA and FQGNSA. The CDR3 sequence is CASSLFAVTYEQYF. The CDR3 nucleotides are TGTGCCAGCAGCTTATTTGCGGTGACCTACGAGCAGTACTTC.

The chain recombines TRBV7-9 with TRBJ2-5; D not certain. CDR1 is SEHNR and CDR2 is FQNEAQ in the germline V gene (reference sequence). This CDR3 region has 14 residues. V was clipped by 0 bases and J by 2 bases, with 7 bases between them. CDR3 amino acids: CASSLAPVQETQYF. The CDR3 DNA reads TGTGCCAGCAGCTTAGCGCCGGTACAAGAGACCCAGTACTTC. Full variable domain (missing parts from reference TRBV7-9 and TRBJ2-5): DTGVSQNPRHKITKRGQNVTFRCDPISEHNRLYWYRQTLGQGPEFLTYFQNEAQLEKSRLLSDRFSAERPKGSFSTLEIQRTEQGDSAMYLCASSLAPVQETQYFGPGTRLLVL.

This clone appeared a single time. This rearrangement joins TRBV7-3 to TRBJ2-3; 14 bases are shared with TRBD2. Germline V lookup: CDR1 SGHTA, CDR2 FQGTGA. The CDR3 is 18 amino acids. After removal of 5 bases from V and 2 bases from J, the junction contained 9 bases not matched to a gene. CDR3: CASSPWGLAGDLTDTQYF. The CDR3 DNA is TGTGCCAGCAGCCCCTGGGGACTAGCGGGAGACCTCACAGATACGCAGTATTTT.

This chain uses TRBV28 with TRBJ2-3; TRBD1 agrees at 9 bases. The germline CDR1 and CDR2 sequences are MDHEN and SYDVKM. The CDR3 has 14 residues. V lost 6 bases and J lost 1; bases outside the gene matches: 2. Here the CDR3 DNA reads TGTGCCAGCAGCTGGACAGGGGGCACAGATACGCAGTATTTT. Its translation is CASSWTGGTDTQYF.

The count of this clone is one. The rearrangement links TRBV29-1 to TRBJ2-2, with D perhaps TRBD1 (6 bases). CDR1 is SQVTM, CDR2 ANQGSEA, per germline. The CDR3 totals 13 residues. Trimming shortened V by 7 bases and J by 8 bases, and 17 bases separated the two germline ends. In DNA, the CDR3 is TGCAGCGCCCTCCGGGACAAAAAAGGGGAGCTGTTTTTT. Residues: CSALRDKKGELFF.

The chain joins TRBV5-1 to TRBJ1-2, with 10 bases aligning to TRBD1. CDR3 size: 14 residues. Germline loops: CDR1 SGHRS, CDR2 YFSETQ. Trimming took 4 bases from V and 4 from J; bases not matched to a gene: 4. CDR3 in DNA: TGCGCCAGCAGCCCGGACAGGGGGGGCTATGGCTACACCTTC. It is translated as CASSPDRGGYGYTF. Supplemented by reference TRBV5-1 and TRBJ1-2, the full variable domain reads KAGVTQTPRYLIKTRGQQVTLSCSPISGHRSVSWYQQTPGQGLQFLFEYFSETQRNKGNFPGRFSGRQFSNSRSEMNVSTLELGDSALYLCASSPDRGGYGYTFGSGTRLTVV.

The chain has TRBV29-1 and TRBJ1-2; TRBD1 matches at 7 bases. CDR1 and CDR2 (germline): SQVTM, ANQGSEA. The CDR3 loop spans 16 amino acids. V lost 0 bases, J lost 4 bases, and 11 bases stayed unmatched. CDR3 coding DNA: TGCAGCGTTGAAGATCAACTCATAGGGGGCGGCTATGGCTACACCTTC. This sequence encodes CSVEDQLIGGGYGYTF.

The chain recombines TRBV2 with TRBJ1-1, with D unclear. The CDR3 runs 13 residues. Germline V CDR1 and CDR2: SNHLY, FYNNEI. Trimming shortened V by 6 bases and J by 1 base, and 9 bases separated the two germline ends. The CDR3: CASSGAGNTEAFF. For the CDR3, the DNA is TGTGCCAGCAGCGGTGCAGGGAACACTGAAGCTTTCTTT.

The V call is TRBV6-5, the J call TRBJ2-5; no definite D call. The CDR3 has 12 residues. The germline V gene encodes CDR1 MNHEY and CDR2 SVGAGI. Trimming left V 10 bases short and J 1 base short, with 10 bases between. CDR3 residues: CATSVAQETQYF. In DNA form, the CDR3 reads TGTGCCACATCGGTAGCCCAAGAGACCCAGTACTTC.

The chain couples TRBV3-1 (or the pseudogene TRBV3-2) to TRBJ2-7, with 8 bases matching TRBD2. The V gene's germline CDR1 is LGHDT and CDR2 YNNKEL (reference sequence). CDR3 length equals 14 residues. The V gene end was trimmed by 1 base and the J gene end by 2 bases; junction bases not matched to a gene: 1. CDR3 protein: CASSQAGLAYEQYF. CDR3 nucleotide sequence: TGTGCCAGCAGCCAAGCGGGACTAGCCTACGAGCAGTACTTC.

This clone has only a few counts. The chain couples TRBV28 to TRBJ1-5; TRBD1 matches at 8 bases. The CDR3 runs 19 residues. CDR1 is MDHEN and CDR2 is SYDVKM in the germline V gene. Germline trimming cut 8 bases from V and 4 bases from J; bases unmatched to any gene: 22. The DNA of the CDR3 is TGTGCCAGCTCCCGGTGGCAAGGGACAGGTTGGGGGATGAATCAGCCCCAGCATTTT. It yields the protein CASSRWQGTGWGMNQPQHF.

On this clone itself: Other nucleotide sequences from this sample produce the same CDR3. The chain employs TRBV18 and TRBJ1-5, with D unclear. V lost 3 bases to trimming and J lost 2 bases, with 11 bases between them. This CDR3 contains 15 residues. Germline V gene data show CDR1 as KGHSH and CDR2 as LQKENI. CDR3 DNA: TGTGCCAGCTCACCGGCGGGCGGAGGCAATCAGCCCCAGCATTTT. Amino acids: CASSPAGGGNQPQHF. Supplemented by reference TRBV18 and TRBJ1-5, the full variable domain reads NAGVMQNPRHLVRRRGQEARLRCSPMKGHSHVYWYRQLPEEGLKFMVYLQKENIIDESGMPKERFSAEFPKEGPSILRIQQVVRGDSAAYFCASSPAGGGNQPQHFGDGTRLSIL.

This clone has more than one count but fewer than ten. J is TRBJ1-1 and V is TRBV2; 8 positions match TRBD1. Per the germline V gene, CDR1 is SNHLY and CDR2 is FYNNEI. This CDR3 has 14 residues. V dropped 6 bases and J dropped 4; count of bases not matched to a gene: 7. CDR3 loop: CASRGQGATTEAFF. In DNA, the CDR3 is TGTGCCAGCAGAGGACAGGGCGCGACCACTGAAGCTTTCTTT.

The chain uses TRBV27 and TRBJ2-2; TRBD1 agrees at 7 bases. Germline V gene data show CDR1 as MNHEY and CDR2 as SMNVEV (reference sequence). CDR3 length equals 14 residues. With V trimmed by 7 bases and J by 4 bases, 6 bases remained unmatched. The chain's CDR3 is CASTHRGITGELFF. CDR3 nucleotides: TGTGCCAGCACCCACAGGGGAATCACCGGGGAGCTGTTTTTT.

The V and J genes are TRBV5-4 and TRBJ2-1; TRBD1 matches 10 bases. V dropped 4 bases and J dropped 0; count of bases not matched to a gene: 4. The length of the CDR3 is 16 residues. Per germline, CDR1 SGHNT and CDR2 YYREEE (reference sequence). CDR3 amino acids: CASSGDRGFSYNEQFF. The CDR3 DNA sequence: TGTGCCAGCAGCGGGGACAGGGGTTTCTCCTACAATGAGCAGTTCTTC. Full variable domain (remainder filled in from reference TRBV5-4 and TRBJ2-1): ETGVTQSPTHLIKTRGQQVTLRCSSQSGHNTVSWYQQALGQGPQFIFQYYREEENGRGNFPPRFSGLQFPNYSSELNVNALELDDSALYLCASSGDRGFSYNEQFFGPGTRLTVL.

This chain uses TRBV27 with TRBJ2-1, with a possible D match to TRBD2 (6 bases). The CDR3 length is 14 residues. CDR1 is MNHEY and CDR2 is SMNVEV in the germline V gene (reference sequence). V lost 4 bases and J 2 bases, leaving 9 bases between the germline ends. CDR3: CASSWGGTYNEQFF. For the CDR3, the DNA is TGTGCCAGCAGTTGGGGCGGGACCTACAATGAGCAGTTCTTC.

The CDR3 loop reads CASMTGNDEKLFF. As DNA, the CDR3 is TGTGCTAGCATGACAGGGAATGATGAAAAACTGTTTTTT. The V gene is TRBV12-5, the J gene TRBJ1-4, with TRBD1 matching over 7 bases. The CDR3 loop spans 13 amino acids. The junction had 7 bases not matched to a gene; V was cut back by 9 bases and J by 6 bases. CDR1 and CDR2 (germline): LGHNT, FRNRAP.

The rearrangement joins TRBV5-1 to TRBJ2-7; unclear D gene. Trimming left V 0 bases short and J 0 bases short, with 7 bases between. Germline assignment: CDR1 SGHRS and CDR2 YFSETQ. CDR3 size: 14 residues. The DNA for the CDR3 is TGCGCCAGCAGCTTGGCCGAGAGCTCCTACGAGCAGTACTTC. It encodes CASSLAESSYEQYF.

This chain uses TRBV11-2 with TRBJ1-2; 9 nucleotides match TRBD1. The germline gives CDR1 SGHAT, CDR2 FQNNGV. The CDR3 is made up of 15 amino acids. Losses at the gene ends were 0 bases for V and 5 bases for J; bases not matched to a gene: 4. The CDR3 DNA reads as TGTGCCAGCAGCTTAGACCTCGACAGGGGGTATGGCTACACCTTC. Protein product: CASSLDLDRGYGYTF. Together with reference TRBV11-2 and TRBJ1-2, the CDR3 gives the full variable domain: EAGVAQSPRYKIIEKRQSVAFWCNPISGHATLYWYQQILGQGPKLLIQFQNNGVVDDSQLPKDRFSAERLKGVDSTLKIQPAKLEDSAVYLCASSLDLDRGYGYTFGSGTRLTVV.

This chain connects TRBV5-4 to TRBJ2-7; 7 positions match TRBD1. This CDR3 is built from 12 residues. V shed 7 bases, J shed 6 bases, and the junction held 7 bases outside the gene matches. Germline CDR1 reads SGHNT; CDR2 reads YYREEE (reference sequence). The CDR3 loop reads CASSKPGGEQYF. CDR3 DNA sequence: TGTGCCAGCTCAAAACCAGGGGGCGAGCAGTACTTC.